The rows below give T cell receptor beta chains drawn from one sample of a study of T cell repertoires in cytomegalovirus infection. TCRdb independently ran MiXCR on the reads; one entry per CDR3 protein. The sample yields approximately 150,000 distinct CDR3 sequences, about a fifth seen once. Antigen specificity for these receptors is unknown. Sequences were derived from CD8+ T cells from cultured PBMCs, sampled from culture after CMV antigen stimulation. All receptors come from a human donor in good health (CMV status not recorded). Some clones in this sample may be carry-over from other donors' samples. Each CDR3 is given with its conserved first and last residue. Fields, in order: D gene, clone size, J gene, V gene, CDR3 DNA, CDR3 protein. D genes are given only for firm matches. Clone size is not always given. Where it is, it says once, few, many or a class for expanded clones.

d_gene: .
abundance: .
j_gene: TRBJ2-4
v_gene: TRBV11-2
CDR3nt: TGTGCCAGCAGCTTTTGGGACGGAAAAAACATTCAGTACTTC
CDR3aa: CASSFWDGKNIQYF

d_gene: .
abundance: few
j_gene: TRBJ2-2
v_gene: TRBV15
CDR3nt: TGTGCCACCAGCAGAGATAGGGCGGTAACTAACACCGGGGAGCTGTTTTTT
CDR3aa: CATSRDRAVTNTGELFF

d_gene: .
abundance: .
j_gene: TRBJ2-7
v_gene: TRBV7-4
CDR3nt: TGTGCCAGCAGCTTCCACGGCGAGCAGTACTTC
CDR3aa: CASSFHGEQYF

d_gene: .
abundance: few
j_gene: TRBJ2-7
v_gene: TRBV7-2
CDR3nt: TGTGCCAGCAGCTTAAGCGCAGGGGCAGCCTACGAGCAGTACTTC
CDR3aa: CASSLSAGAAYEQYF

d_gene: .
abundance: .
j_gene: TRBJ2-7
v_gene: TRBV30
CDR3nt: TGTGCCTGGACCCGGACAGCTGCATACGAGCAGTACTTC
CDR3aa: CAWTRTAAYEQYF

d_gene: TRBD1
abundance: .
j_gene: TRBJ2-1
v_gene: TRBV12-3/TRBV12-4
CDR3nt: TGTGCCAGCAGAATGGACAGGGGGATTTACAATGAGCAGTTCTTC
CDR3aa: CASRMDRGIYNEQFF

d_gene: .
abundance: few
j_gene: TRBJ1-1
v_gene: TRBV19
CDR3nt: TGTGCCAGTAGACCTCGGACAGAAACGGCGAACACTGAAGCTTTCTTT
CDR3aa: CASRPRTETANTEAFF

d_gene: TRBD1
abundance: .
j_gene: TRBJ2-3
v_gene: TRBV7-8
CDR3nt: TGTGCCAGCAGCTTAGGGACAGGGGCAGATACGCAGTATTTT
CDR3aa: CASSLGTGADTQYF

d_gene: .
abundance: .
j_gene: TRBJ2-1
v_gene: TRBV27
CDR3nt: TGTGCCAGCAGTGGCGGATTCGGTACCCTTTACAATGAGCAGTTCTTC
CDR3aa: CASSGGFGTLYNEQFF

d_gene: .
abundance: few
j_gene: TRBJ2-2
v_gene: TRBV7-8
CDR3nt: TGTGCCAGCAGCTTAACAAGCCCCGGGACGGTAGACACCGGGGAGCTGTTTTTT
CDR3aa: CASSLTSPGTVDTGELFF

d_gene: .
abundance: few
j_gene: TRBJ2-7
v_gene: TRBV28
CDR3nt: TGTGCCAGCAGCCCCCTCCCGGTGGGTTTAGGGGTTCGTATCACCTACGAGCAGTACTTC
CDR3aa: CASSPLPVGLGVRITYEQYF

d_gene: TRBD2
abundance: .
j_gene: TRBJ2-5
v_gene: TRBV20-1
CDR3nt: TGCAGTGGGGTCCGGAGCGGGGGCTTCCAAGAGACCCAGTACTTC
CDR3aa: CSGVRSGGFQETQYF

d_gene: .
abundance: few
j_gene: TRBJ1-6
v_gene: TRBV19
CDR3nt: TGTGCCAGTAGTCTGATACCCAGGGACTATAATTCACCCCTCCACTTT
CDR3aa: CASSLIPRDYNSPLHF

d_gene: TRBD1
abundance: .
j_gene: TRBJ2-7
v_gene: TRBV12-3/TRBV12-4
CDR3nt: TGTGCCAGCAGTTTCTGGGACAGCTCCTACGAGCAGTACTTC
CDR3aa: CASSFWDSSYEQYF

d_gene: .
abundance: .
j_gene: TRBJ1-1
v_gene: TRBV2
CDR3nt: TGTGCCAGCACCCCCGGGGCCCTCAACACTGAAGCTTTCTTT
CDR3aa: CASTPGALNTEAFF

d_gene: TRBD2
abundance: few
j_gene: TRBJ2-1
v_gene: TRBV27
CDR3nt: TGTGCCAGCAGTTTTAGCCGACTAGCGGGCTGGAATGAGCAGTTCTTC
CDR3aa: CASSFSRLAGWNEQFF

d_gene: TRBD1
abundance: .
j_gene: TRBJ1-6
v_gene: TRBV7-4
CDR3nt: TGTGCCAGCAGCTTCAACAGGGGAAGAACCTATAATTCACCCCTCCACTTT
CDR3aa: CASSFNRGRTYNSPLHF

d_gene: .
abundance: .
j_gene: TRBJ2-3
v_gene: TRBV12-3/TRBV12-4
CDR3nt: TGTGCCAGCAGTATACTGCCCACAGATACGCAGTATTTT
CDR3aa: CASSILPTDTQYF

d_gene: .
abundance: .
j_gene: TRBJ2-5
v_gene: TRBV7-8
CDR3nt: TGTGCCAGCAGCGTAGAAAGCCGTCTCAGGGAGACCCAGTACTTC
CDR3aa: CASSVESRLRETQYF

d_gene: TRBD1
abundance: .
j_gene: TRBJ1-4
v_gene: TRBV4-3
CDR3nt: TGCGCCAGCAGCCAAGGGACAGGGGTTAATGAAAAACTGTTTTTT
CDR3aa: CASSQGTGVNEKLFF

d_gene: .
abundance: few
j_gene: TRBJ2-7
v_gene: TRBV4-1
CDR3nt: TGCGCCAGCAGCCCTTTCAGCATCCGGGACATCTACGAGCAGTACTTC
CDR3aa: CASSPFSIRDIYEQYF

d_gene: .
abundance: few
j_gene: TRBJ2-5
v_gene: TRBV7-2
CDR3nt: TGTGCCAGCACCCCAAGGGGGGCCCGGGAGACCCAGTACTTC
CDR3aa: CASTPRGARETQYF

d_gene: .
abundance: .
j_gene: TRBJ2-5
v_gene: TRBV12-3/TRBV12-4
CDR3nt: TGTGCCAGCAGGAATTCCCAGGAGACCCAGTACTTC
CDR3aa: CASRNSQETQYF

d_gene: TRBD1
abundance: few
j_gene: TRBJ1-2
v_gene: TRBV24-1
CDR3nt: TGTGCCACCAGTGATCGGGACAGCAACTATGGCTACACCTTC
CDR3aa: CATSDRDSNYGYTF

d_gene: TRBD1
abundance: few
j_gene: TRBJ2-7
v_gene: TRBV12-3/TRBV12-4
CDR3nt: TGTGCCAGCAGTTTACCGGGACAGGGGTTTTACGAGCAGTACTTC
CDR3aa: CASSLPGQGFYEQYF

d_gene: TRBD1
abundance: once
j_gene: TRBJ2-5
v_gene: TRBV27
CDR3nt: TGTGCCAGCAATAAACAGGGGGCGAATTTGGAGACCCAGTACTTC
CDR3aa: CASNKQGANLETQYF

d_gene: TRBD1
abundance: few
j_gene: TRBJ2-7
v_gene: TRBV28
CDR3nt: TGTGCCAACCGCTCATGGACAGGGGACTCCTACGAGCAGTACTTC
CDR3aa: CANRSWTGDSYEQYF

d_gene: .
abundance: few
j_gene: TRBJ1-1
v_gene: TRBV10-3
CDR3nt: TGTGCCATCAGTGAACAGGGGAACACTGAAGCTTTCTTT
CDR3aa: CAISEQGNTEAFF

d_gene: .
abundance: few
j_gene: TRBJ1-1
v_gene: TRBV19
CDR3nt: TGTGCCAGTAGTATACCCGTATGGGCAGGTTCACCCCAGCGCGCTGAAGCTTTCTTT
CDR3aa: CASSIPVWAGSPQRAEAFF

d_gene: .
abundance: .
j_gene: TRBJ1-1
v_gene: TRBV4-3
CDR3nt: TGCGCCAGCAGCCTGGCACCTGGTCCGGGTACTGAAGCTTTCTTT
CDR3aa: CASSLAPGPGTEAFF

d_gene: TRBD1
abundance: few
j_gene: TRBJ1-4
v_gene: TRBV6-6
CDR3nt: TGTGCCAGCAGTCTATTTACAGGGGGCTCGGGGGAAAAACTGTTTTTT
CDR3aa: CASSLFTGGSGEKLFF

d_gene: TRBD1
abundance: .
j_gene: TRBJ2-7
v_gene: TRBV20-1
CDR3nt: TGCAGTGCTAGTGATGAGGGGACAGGCGTGTACTTC
CDR3aa: CSASDEGTGVYF

d_gene: TRBD2
abundance: .
j_gene: TRBJ2-5
v_gene: TRBV6-1
CDR3nt: TGTGCCAGCAGTGAAGAAGAGGGGACTAGCGGGGGCCTGGGTCAAGAGACCCAGTACTTC
CDR3aa: CASSEEEGTSGGLGQETQYF

d_gene: TRBD1
abundance: few
j_gene: TRBJ1-2
v_gene: TRBV28
CDR3nt: TGTGCCAGCAGATCGACAGGGGGCTATGGCTACACCTTC
CDR3aa: CASRSTGGYGYTF

d_gene: TRBD1
abundance: few
j_gene: TRBJ1-4
v_gene: TRBV4-1
CDR3nt: TGCGCCAGCAGCCTTTACAGGGGCACTAATGAAAAACTGTTTTTT
CDR3aa: CASSLYRGTNEKLFF

d_gene: .
abundance: .
j_gene: TRBJ1-2
v_gene: TRBV4-1
CDR3nt: TGCGCCAGCAGCCAACCACGGGACTGGGGCTACACCTTC
CDR3aa: CASSQPRDWGYTF

d_gene: .
abundance: few
j_gene: TRBJ2-5
v_gene: TRBV9
CDR3nt: TGTGCCAGCAGCGTAGGTGGGGGAGGAGAAGAGACCCAGTACTTC
CDR3aa: CASSVGGGGEETQYF

d_gene: .
abundance: many
j_gene: TRBJ2-3
v_gene: TRBV7-2
CDR3nt: TGTGCCAGCAGCCCCTATGCGGCGGCAGATACGCAGTATTTT
CDR3aa: CASSPYAAADTQYF